What follows are 28 T cell receptor beta chains derived from one specimen sequenced in a study of cytomegalovirus exposure and HLA in healthy donors. It was with 60 Vbeta and 13 Jbeta primers that the PCR ran. Libraries were prepared by immunoSEQ multiplex PCR; TCRdb keeps only in-frame clonotypes and omits some of them. Among about 130,000 clones listed, 80% were seen once. Material: PBMCs. All receptors come from a man aged 25-40 years in good health and CMV-seronegative.

V and J are TRBV6-1 and TRBJ2-3, with 8 bases that match TRBD1. This CDR3 has 15 residues. Trimming took 6 bases from V and 0 from J; bases not matched to a gene: 5. From germline, CDR1 is MNHNS and CDR2 SASEGT. The CDR3 loop is CASRTDRGSTDTQYF. DNA for the CDR3: TGTGCCAGCAGGACCGACAGGGGTAGCACAGATACGCAGTATTTT.

V and J are TRBV7-8 and TRBJ2-7, with D possibly TRBD2 on 6 matching bases. CDR1 is SGHVS, CDR2 FQNEAQ, per germline. The V end lost 1 base, the J end lost 6 bases, and 16 bases lay between the germline ends. The CDR3 runs 15 residues. The CDR3 region is CASSLEVGGVSEQYF. The CDR3 DNA sequence: TGTGCCAGCAGCTTAGAGGTCGGAGGGGTAAGCGAGCAGTACTTC.

The gene calls are TRBV6-1 and TRBJ2-7; D may be TRBD2 (6 bases). The germline gives CDR1 MNHNS, CDR2 SASEGT. This CDR3 is 11 amino acids long. Trimming left V 8 bases short and J 2 bases short, with 7 bases between. The DNA of the CDR3 is TGTGCCAGCGCGGGACCCTACGAGCAGTACTTC. Its translation: CASAGPYEQYF.

The chain combines TRBV28 with TRBJ2-7; 8 bases match TRBD1. This CDR3 spans 15 amino acids. V trimming: 3 bases; J trimming: 7 bases; junction bases outside the gene matches: 11. Germline values: CDR1 MDHEN, CDR2 SYDVKM. The CDR3 bases are TGTGCCAGCAGTTTGATCGGACAGGGCATCTGGGAGCAGTACTTC. Its translation is CASSLIGQGIWEQYF.

The chain uses TRBV6-1 and TRBJ1-2, with 7 bases identical to TRBD1. CDR1 and CDR2 (germline): MNHNS, SASEGT. J lost 5 bases, V lost 6 bases, and 0 bases had no gene match. This CDR3 spans 11 amino acids. The CDR3 reads CASRGQYGYTF. CDR3 nucleotide sequence: TGTGCCAGCAGGGGACAGTATGGCTACACCTTC.

This clone was detected only a few times. The chain combines TRBV4-3 with TRBJ2-7, with TRBD1 identical over 8 bases. This CDR3 comprises 14 residues. V gave up 4 bases and J gave up 4 bases; unmatched junction bases: 6. Germline assignment: CDR1 LGHNA and CDR2 YSLEER. The CDR3 region is CASSLGTGRYEQYF. CDR3 in DNA: TGCGCCAGCAGCCTGGGGACAGGTCGGTACGAGCAGTACTTC.

The rearrangement uses TRBV7-2 and TRBJ2-6, with 8 bases identical to TRBD2. CDR1 and CDR2 (germline): SGHTA, FQGNSA. CDR3 length: 18 residues. Losses at the gene ends were 2 bases for V and 0 bases for J; bases not matched to a gene: 6. CDR3 DNA: TGTGCCAGCAGCTTAAGAGCGGGAGCCCCCTCTGGGGCCAACGTCCTGACTTTC. It codes for CASSLRAGAPSGANVLTF.

The chain carries TRBV5-8 and TRBJ1-2; TRBD1 might be the D (6 bases). Trimming removed 7 bases from V and 5 bases from J, with 18 bases in between. The CDR3 length is 14 residues. Germline V gene lookup returns CDR1 SGHTS and CDR2 YDEGEE. CDR3 protein: CASGLTQGTYGYTF. The CDR3 DNA sequence: TGTGCCAGCGGATTAACTCAGGGGACATATGGCTACACCTTC.

This clone was seen a handful of times. The genes are TRBV5-4 and TRBJ2-5; TRBD2 agrees at 11 bases. V lost 7 bases and J lost 11; bases outside the gene matches: 10. CDR1 and CDR2 from the germline V gene are SGHNT and YYREEE (reference sequence). The CDR3 spans 13 residues. The CDR3 protein is CASGKTSGDLQYF. Written as DNA, the CDR3 is TGTGCCAGCGGAAAGACTAGCGGGGATCTACAGTACTTC.

The gene calls are TRBV30 and TRBJ2-1; D call uncertain. Trimming removed 2 bases at V and 8 bases at J, with 7 bases between. CDR1 and CDR2 (germline): GTSNPN, SVGIG (reference sequence). The CDR3 has 11 amino acids. The DNA of the CDR3 is TGTGCCTGGAGTTTCGGTGATGAGCAGTTCTTC. It encodes CAWSFGDEQFF.

This clone has just a few counts. J is TRBJ1-2 and V is TRBV28, with D tentatively TRBD1 (5 bases). Trimming removed 2 bases at V and 6 bases at J, with 13 bases between. This CDR3 has 14 amino acids. Germline V gene data show CDR1 as MDHEN and CDR2 as SYDVKM. The CDR3 coding sequence is TGTGCCAGCAGTTTACCACAGGAGGGTAATGGCTACACCTTC. As protein: CASSLPQEGNGYTF.

Only a few counts were recorded for this clone. This chain links TRBV5-8 with TRBJ2-7; D perhaps matches TRBD2 (5 bases). The V and J ends lost 6 bases and 6 bases respectively, with 10 bases between them. Germline V gene data show CDR1 as SGHTS and CDR2 as YDEGEE. The CDR3 loop spans 11 amino acids. The DNA for the CDR3 is TGTGCCAGCAACCCAGCGGTCGAGCAGTACTTC. This sequence encodes CASNPAVEQYF.

The chain couples TRBV6-5 to TRBJ1-1, with D possibly being TRBD1 (5 bases). The CDR3 consists of 13 residues. Germline V gene sequence: CDR1 MNHEY, CDR2 SVGAGI. Trimming removed 6 bases from V and 1 base from J, with 9 bases in between. CDR3 DNA: TGTGCCAGCAGGCTAGGACAGAACACTGAAGCTTTCTTT. Its protein product is CASRLGQNTEAFF.

The V and J genes are TRBV15 and TRBJ2-5; tentatively, D is TRBD1 (6 bases). Trimming shortened V by 1 base and J by 4 bases, and 10 bases separated the two germline ends. The CDR3 has 14 amino acids. The germline CDR1 and CDR2 sequences are LNHNV and YYDKDF (reference sequence). The CDR3 protein is CATSRVGGRETQYF. CDR3 DNA sequence: TGTGCCACCAGCAGAGTAGGGGGAAGAGAGACCCAGTACTTC.

This chain links TRBV25-1 with TRBJ2-7, with D unclear. CDR1 and CDR2 (germline): MGHDK, SYGVNS. V gave up 1 base and J gave up 2 bases, with 12 bases separating them. This CDR3 region has 15 residues. The CDR3 DNA reads as TGTGCCAGCAGTGAATCCCTCCGGCGGCCCTACGAGCAGTACTTC. Translating it yields CASSESLRRPYEQYF.

The chain carries TRBV5-1 and TRBJ2-1; no firm D call. Germline V CDR1 and CDR2: SGHRS, YFSETQ. V lost 2 bases, J lost 8 bases, and 17 bases lay in between. This CDR3 is built from 15 residues. The CDR3: CASSFSPVVGDEQFF. In DNA, the CDR3 is TGCGCCAGCAGCTTTTCCCCGGTGGTGGGCGATGAGCAGTTCTTC.

The chain carries TRBV7-9 and TRBJ2-3; a possible D gene is TRBD2 (6 bases). The V end lost 4 bases, the J end lost 1 base, and 12 bases lay between the germline ends. Looked up from germline, CDR1 is SEHNR and CDR2 is FQNEAQ (reference sequence). The CDR3 sequence is 15 residues long. CDR3 amino acids: CASSSSWRGTDTQYF. In nucleotides, the CDR3 is TGTGCCAGCAGCTCATCTTGGAGGGGCACAGATACGCAGTATTTT.

The chain is built from TRBV28 and TRBJ2-3, with 10 bases aligning to TRBD2. The germline CDR1 and CDR2 sequences are MDHEN and SYDVKM. V dropped 7 bases and J dropped 1; count of bases not matched to a gene: 11. The CDR3 is 17 amino acids. CDR3 loop: CASTGGGLAGGTDTQYF. CDR3 nucleotides: TGTGCCAGCACCGGGGGTGGCCTAGCGGGAGGCACAGATACGCAGTATTTT.

The rearrangement joins TRBV10-3 to TRBJ2-2; the match to TRBD2 covers 9 bases. The junction had 1 base not matched to a gene; V was cut back by 2 bases and J by 6 bases. CDR1 and CDR2 (germline): ENHRY, SYGVKD. There are 14 residues in the CDR3. The CDR3 bases are TGTGCCATCAGTGAGGGGACTAGCCCCGGGGAGCTGTTTTTT. It yields the protein CAISEGTSPGELFF.

This chain joins TRBV15 and TRBJ2-3; 7 bases are shared with TRBD2. V was clipped by 5 bases and J by 3 bases; unmatched bases: 11. The CDR3 consists of 16 residues. Germline V CDR1 and CDR2: LNHNV, YYDKDF (reference sequence). The CDR3 reads CATSLRLAGRTDTQYF. The CDR3 coding sequence is TGTGCCACCAGCTTACGACTAGCCGGGCGTACAGATACGCAGTATTTT.

A single count supports this clone. In DNA, the CDR3 is TGTGCCAGCAGCTTGGGACAGGGAGGTCCTGAGCCCCAGCATTTT. It yields the protein CASSLGQGGPEPQHF. This rearrangement joins TRBV5-8 to TRBJ1-5; 7 bases are a match to TRBD1. The CDR3 sequence is 15 residues long. V shed 0 bases and J 8 bases; nucleotides not matched to a gene: 8. Germline loops: CDR1 SGHTS, CDR2 YDEGEE.

V usage is TRBV7-9 and J usage is TRBJ2-7; TRBD1 agrees at 9 bases. V was clipped by 5 bases and J by 5 bases; unmatched bases: 10. Germline V gene data show CDR1 as SEHNR and CDR2 as FQNEAQ (reference sequence). This CDR3 is built from 15 residues. Here the CDR3 reads CASSEAPQGANEQYF. The CDR3 nucleotides read TGTGCCAGCAGCGAAGCACCACAGGGGGCCAACGAGCAGTACTTC. The full variable domain, in which reference TRBV7-9 and TRBJ2-7 provide the parts outside the CDR3, is DTGVSQNPRHKITKRGQNVTFRCDPISEHNRLYWYRQTLGQGPEFLTYFQNEAQLEKSRLLSDRFSAERPKGSFSTLEIQRTEQGDSAMYLCASSEAPQGANEQYFGPGTRLTVT.

This clone has only a few counts. The V gene is TRBV28, the J gene TRBJ1-1, with a weak D call TRBD1 (5 bases). V was clipped by 6 bases and J by 5 bases, with 19 bases between them. Germline V gene lookup returns CDR1 MDHEN and CDR2 SYDVKM. This CDR3 spans 15 amino acids. As DNA, the CDR3 is TGTGCCAGCAGCTACCCACAGGACGTTATTACTGAAGCTTTCTTT. Its translation is CASSYPQDVITEAFF.

The CDR3 protein is CASSQLSGVHTEAFF. In DNA, the CDR3 is TGCGCCAGCAGCCAGCTATCGGGGGTGCACACTGAAGCTTTCTTT. The chain links TRBV4-3 to TRBJ1-1, with D tentatively TRBD1 (5 bases). The CDR3 covers 15 residues. Between the trimmed V and J ends, which lost 3 bases and 3 bases, there was a span of 14 bases. Looked up from germline, CDR1 is LGHNA and CDR2 is YSLEER.

The genes are TRBV7-8 and TRBJ2-5; 8 nucleotides agree with TRBD2. The length of the CDR3 is 17 residues. V shed 4 bases and J 11 bases; nucleotides not matched to a gene: 21. CDR1 is SGHVS, CDR2 FQNEAQ, per germline. CDR3 sequence reads: CASSSPLEEAGEEEQYF. CDR3 in DNA: TGTGCCAGCAGCTCCCCGCTCGAAGAAGCGGGAGAGGAAGAGCAGTACTTC.

This clone was counted a single time. CDR3 in amino acids: CASSPPGRNYGYTF. Here the CDR3 DNA reads TGTGCCAGCTCACCACCGGGGCGGAACTATGGCTACACCTTC. The chain is built from TRBV18 and TRBJ1-2, with D perhaps TRBD1 (5 bases). CDR3 size: 14 residues. Trimming stripped 0 bases from V and 2 bases from J, with 7 bases between. Germline CDR1 is KGHSH and CDR2 is LQKENI. The whole variable domain, remainder taken from reference TRBV18 and TRBJ1-2, is NAGVMQNPRHLVRRRGQEARLRCSPMKGHSHVYWYRQLPEEGLKFMVYLQKENIIDESGMPKERFSAEFPKEGPSILRIQQVVRGDSAAYFCASSPPGRNYGYTFGSGTRLTVV.

The chain employs TRBV19 and TRBJ2-3; 9 nucleotides match TRBD2. From germline, CDR1 is LNHDA and CDR2 SQIVND (reference sequence). This CDR3 region has 13 residues. V lost 8 bases and J lost 4; bases outside the gene matches: 4. Here the CDR3 reads CASRTSVPDTQYF. For the CDR3, the DNA is TGTGCCAGTCGGACTAGCGTCCCAGATACGCAGTATTTT. The full variable domain, completed using reference TRBV19 and TRBJ2-3, is DGGITQSPKYLFRKEGQNVTLSCEQNLNHDAMYWYRQDPGQGLRLIYYSQIVNDFQKGDIAEGYSVSREKKESFPLTVTSAQKNPTAFYLCASRTSVPDTQYFGPGTRLTVL.

V is TRBV11-3 and J is TRBJ2-7; TRBD1 might be the D (6 bases). V lost 8 bases to trimming and J lost 3 bases, with 14 bases between them. CDR3 length: 13 residues. In germline, CDR1 is SGHNT, CDR2 YENEEA. CDR3 DNA sequence: TGTGCCAGCTCAAAGGGGGTCTTCTACGAGCAGTACTTC. It translates to CASSKGVFYEQYF.